These T cell receptor beta chains were read from a single sample in a study of blood T cell repertoires in COVID-19. Clones were sequenced by immunoSEQ multiplex PCR, and TCRdb holds only the in-frame ones, with some missing. The sample records tens of thousands of clones, 65% to 85% being singletons. Sequencing was carried out using peripheral blood. All receptors derive from a woman aged 55-70 years with acute or convalescent COVID-19. CDR3s include the opening cysteine and the closing phenylalanine or tryptophan. The D gene is left open where the match is weak. The size of a clone is reported for some rows only, either as once, few or many, or as a class for expanded clones.

j_call: TRBJ1-6
clone_size: .
v_call: TRBV7-9
d_call: .
cdr3_aa: CAGAQTSSYNSPLHF
cdr3_nt: TGTGCCGGGGCTCAAACGAGCTCCTATAATTCACCCCTCCACTTT

j_call: TRBJ2-5
clone_size: .
v_call: TRBV5-6
d_call: .
cdr3_aa: CASSHGGYREETQYF
cdr3_nt: TGTGCCAGCAGCCACGGGGGGTACAGGGAGGAGACCCAGTACTTC

j_call: TRBJ2-2
clone_size: .
v_call: TRBV5-1
d_call: TRBD1
cdr3_aa: CASSLTQGTGELFF
cdr3_nt: TGCGCCAGCAGTCTCACACAGGGGACCGGGGAGCTGTTTTTT

j_call: TRBJ1-1
clone_size: .
v_call: TRBV11-2
d_call: .
cdr3_aa: CASSFPGADTEAFF
cdr3_nt: TGTGCCAGCAGCTTCCCAGGGGCGGACACTGAAGCTTTCTTT

j_call: TRBJ1-1
clone_size: few
v_call: TRBV27
d_call: .
cdr3_aa: CASSSNRESLVGFF
cdr3_nt: TGTGCCAGCAGTTCGAACAGGGAGTCCTTAGTCGGTTTCTTT

j_call: TRBJ2-1
clone_size: .
v_call: TRBV5-4
d_call: .
cdr3_aa: CASSPGPFNEQFF
cdr3_nt: TGTGCCAGCAGCCCAGGGCCCTTCAATGAGCAGTTCTTC

j_call: TRBJ1-2
clone_size: .
v_call: TRBV4-1
d_call: .
cdr3_aa: CASSPGVGYTF
cdr3_nt: TGCGCCAGCAGCCCCGGGGTTGGCTACACCTTC

j_call: TRBJ2-1
clone_size: once
v_call: TRBV19
d_call: TRBD1
cdr3_aa: CASSISGQRSEQFF
cdr3_nt: TGTGCCAGTAGTATCTCGGGACAGAGAAGTGAGCAGTTCTTC

j_call: TRBJ2-5
clone_size: .
v_call: TRBV6-5
d_call: TRBD2
cdr3_aa: CASIGAAGALATQYF
cdr3_nt: TGTGCCAGCATAGGGGCAGCGGGGGCACTCGCGACCCAGTACTTC

j_call: TRBJ2-7
clone_size: .
v_call: TRBV5-1
d_call: .
cdr3_aa: CASSLAGVGGYEQYF
cdr3_nt: TGCGCCAGCAGCTTGGCGGGGGTGGGTGGCTACGAGCAGTACTTC

j_call: TRBJ2-1
clone_size: .
v_call: TRBV6-5
d_call: TRBD1
cdr3_aa: CASNGQGFYNEQFF
cdr3_nt: TGTGCCAGCAACGGACAGGGGTTCTACAATGAGCAGTTCTTC

j_call: TRBJ1-5
clone_size: .
v_call: TRBV19
d_call: .
cdr3_aa: CASSRTDRTLNQPQHF
cdr3_nt: TGTGCCAGTAGTAGGACAGACAGGACTCTCAATCAGCCCCAGCATTTT

j_call: TRBJ2-7
clone_size: .
v_call: TRBV12-3/TRBV12-4
d_call: .
cdr3_aa: CASSFRYSYEQYF
cdr3_nt: TGTGCCAGCAGTTTCAGGTACTCCTACGAGCAGTACTTC

j_call: TRBJ2-3
clone_size: .
v_call: TRBV9
d_call: TRBD2
cdr3_aa: CASSGSGGHTDTQYF
cdr3_nt: TGTGCCAGCAGCGGCAGCGGGGGGCACACAGATACGCAGTATTTT

j_call: TRBJ2-7
clone_size: .
v_call: TRBV5-3
d_call: TRBD2
cdr3_aa: CAPRGLAGNEQYF
cdr3_nt: TGTGCCCCGCGGGGACTAGCGGGGAACGAGCAGTACTTC

j_call: TRBJ2-7
clone_size: .
v_call: TRBV14
d_call: TRBD1
cdr3_aa: CASSHDRAGEQYF
cdr3_nt: TGTGCCAGCAGCCACGACAGGGCCGGGGAGCAGTACTTC

j_call: TRBJ2-7
clone_size: .
v_call: TRBV6-5
d_call: .
cdr3_aa: CASRIQREATYEQYF
cdr3_nt: TGTGCCAGCCGGATCCAGAGGGAAGCGACCTACGAGCAGTACTTC

j_call: TRBJ1-1
clone_size: .
v_call: TRBV5-1
d_call: .
cdr3_aa: CASSLGAGTMNTEAFF
cdr3_nt: TGCGCCAGCAGCTTGGGGGCAGGGACAATGAACACTGAAGCTTTCTTT

j_call: TRBJ1-1
clone_size: .
v_call: TRBV3-1/TRBV3-2
d_call: .
cdr3_aa: CASSPSLGGFTEAFF
cdr3_nt: TGTGCCAGCAGCCCGTCATTGGGGGGGTTCACTGAAGCTTTCTTT

j_call: TRBJ1-2
clone_size: .
v_call: TRBV21-1
d_call: .
cdr3_aa: CASNQRSGSNGYTF
cdr3_nt: TGTGCCAGCAACCAAAGATCGGGGTCGAATGGCTACACCTTC

j_call: TRBJ1-5
clone_size: .
v_call: TRBV18
d_call: TRBD1
cdr3_aa: CASSPLQGGQPQHF
cdr3_nt: TGTGCCAGCTCACCACTTCAGGGGGGTCAGCCCCAGCATTTT

j_call: TRBJ1-1
clone_size: .
v_call: TRBV30
d_call: .
cdr3_aa: CAWSVLGLADTEAFF
cdr3_nt: TGTGCCTGGAGTGTCCTTGGCCTAGCCGACACTGAAGCTTTCTTT

j_call: TRBJ1-2
clone_size: .
v_call: TRBV9
d_call: .
cdr3_aa: CASSVEHHYGYTF
cdr3_nt: TGTGCCAGCAGCGTAGAGCACCACTATGGCTACACCTTC

j_call: TRBJ1-1
clone_size: few
v_call: TRBV6-5
d_call: .
cdr3_aa: CASARVGAEAFF
cdr3_nt: TGTGCCAGCGCCAGGGTAGGTGCTGAAGCTTTCTTT

j_call: TRBJ1-1
clone_size: .
v_call: TRBV6-1
d_call: .
cdr3_aa: CASSEKSTTAFF
cdr3_nt: TGTGCCAGCAGTGAAAAGAGTACCACGGCTTTCTTT

j_call: TRBJ1-2
clone_size: .
v_call: TRBV5-4
d_call: .
cdr3_aa: CASSHTAGYYGYTF
cdr3_nt: TGTGCCAGCAGTCATACCGCGGGGTACTATGGCTACACCTTC

j_call: TRBJ2-7
clone_size: .
v_call: TRBV6-5
d_call: .
cdr3_aa: CASTAAWGEYEQYF
cdr3_nt: TGTGCCAGCACCGCAGCTTGGGGAGAGTACGAGCAGTACTTC

j_call: TRBJ2-7
clone_size: .
v_call: TRBV11-2
d_call: .
cdr3_aa: CASSLRSSGLDEQYF
cdr3_nt: TGTGCCAGCAGCTTACGAAGTTCAGGGTTGGACGAGCAGTACTTC

j_call: TRBJ1-5
clone_size: .
v_call: TRBV10-3
d_call: .
cdr3_aa: CAISEVGGNQPQHF
cdr3_nt: TGTGCCATCAGTGAAGTGGGCGGCAATCAGCCCCAGCATTTT

j_call: TRBJ2-3
clone_size: once
v_call: TRBV11-2
d_call: .
cdr3_aa: CASTSTDTQYF
cdr3_nt: TGTGCCAGCACAAGCACAGATACGCAGTATTTT

j_call: TRBJ1-5
clone_size: .
v_call: TRBV27
d_call: .
cdr3_aa: CASSLMTPTAYSNQPQHF
cdr3_nt: TGTGCCAGCAGTTTAATGACCCCAACAGCTTATAGCAATCAGCCCCAGCATTTT

j_call: TRBJ2-2
clone_size: .
v_call: TRBV6-2/TRBV6-3
d_call: .
cdr3_aa: CASSYSRGLANTGELFF
cdr3_nt: TGTGCCAGCAGTTACTCGCGTGGACTGGCTAACACCGGGGAGCTGTTTTTT

j_call: TRBJ2-2
clone_size: .
v_call: TRBV11-2
d_call: .
cdr3_aa: CASSFQEGGELFF
cdr3_nt: TGTGCCAGCAGCTTTCAGGAGGGCGGGGAGCTGTTTTTT

j_call: TRBJ1-2
clone_size: .
v_call: TRBV7-2
d_call: .
cdr3_aa: CASSLVGRGSGGYTF
cdr3_nt: TGTGCCAGCAGCTTAGTGGGCAGGGGTAGTGGTGGCTACACCTTC

j_call: TRBJ1-2
clone_size: .
v_call: TRBV5-6
d_call: TRBD1
cdr3_aa: CASSISGQAPSRYTF
cdr3_nt: TGTGCCAGCAGCATTTCCGGACAGGCCCCTAGTCGCTACACCTTC

j_call: TRBJ1-2
clone_size: .
v_call: TRBV30
d_call: TRBD1
cdr3_aa: CAWSRKGAVDGYTF
cdr3_nt: TGTGCCTGGAGTAGGAAGGGGGCGGTTGATGGCTACACCTTC